The 29 T cell receptor beta chains listed next were all sequenced from one sample in a study of human T cells and chemical hapten exposure (TCRdb year 2021). The meaning of the sample's time point label: patch test 2, 6 weeks after DPC sensitization. Read against the paper, the sample's treatment or condition label means: therapeutic diphenylcyclopropenone sensitization with weekly scalp DPC. Library preparation was by RACE. Sequencing took place on a NextSeq 500. TCRdb reprocessing: public reads trimmed at Q25 with fastp, clones called with MiXCR, in-frame beta chains kept. When rows share a CDR3 protein, they turn into one entry using the most common DNA and genes. The sample table shows 360,000 or so distinct CDR3 sequences, and roughly 6% are seen once. The ten largest clones represent under 7% of the sample. Source: whole blood, taken in connection with sensitization to the hapten diphenylcyclopropenone (DPC). These receptors came from a woman between 18 and 29 years old with alopecia areata. Some clones in this sample may be carry-over from other donors' samples.

The gene calls are TRBV12-3 or TRBV12-4 and TRBJ2-1, with D possibly being TRBD1 (6 bases). The CDR3 is 14 amino acids. Between the trimmed V and J ends, which lost 3 bases and 7 bases, there was a span of 13 bases. This CDR3 is CASSFGYGQNEQFF. DNA of the CDR3: TGTGCCAGCAGTTTTGGTTATGGACAGAATGAGCAGTTCTTC.

The rearrangement joins TRBV25-1 to TRBJ1-1; TRBD1 matches at 11 bases. The germline V gene has CDR1 MGHDK and CDR2 SYGVNS. The CDR3 is 13 residues long. J was trimmed by 10 bases and V by 1 base; bases with no gene match: 2. The CDR3 sequence: CASSESGTGGAFF. In DNA, the CDR3 is TGTGCCAGCAGTGAATCCGGGACAGGGGGAGCTTTCTTT. The entire variable domain, with the rest obtained from reference TRBV25-1 and TRBJ1-1, is as follows: EADIYQTPRYLVIGTGKKITLECSQTMGHDKMYWYQQDPGMELHLIHYSYGVNSTEKGDLSSESTVSRIRTEHFPLTLESARPSHTSQYLCASSESGTGGAFFGQGTRLTVV.

This clonotype has just a few counts. This chain links TRBV7-9 with TRBJ1-2; D is ambiguous. Germline lookup yields CDR1 SEHNR and CDR2 FQNEAQ (reference sequence). This CDR3 comprises 13 residues. V was trimmed by 2 bases and J by 4 bases, leaving 8 bases between them. The CDR3 reads CASSLPGAYGYTF. CDR3 sequence (DNA): TGTGCCAGCAGCTTACCCGGCGCCTATGGCTACACCTTC.

The sample holds a few counts of this clonotype. The chain employs TRBV20-1 and TRBJ2-3, with TRBD2 matching 7 bases. From germline, CDR1 is DFQATT and CDR2 SNEGSKA (reference sequence). V shed 5 bases and J 5 bases; nucleotides not matched to a gene: 7. The CDR3 length is 13 residues. The CDR3: CSAGGWEGDTQYF. In DNA, the CDR3 is TGCAGTGCTGGAGGCTGGGAGGGAGATACGCAGTATTTT.

J is TRBJ2-3 and V is TRBV19; D tentatively reads TRBD1 or TRBD2 (5 bases each). Per the germline V gene, CDR1 is LNHDA and CDR2 is SQIVND (reference sequence). This CDR3 is 13 amino acids long. Trimming shortened V by 8 bases and J by 5 bases, and 14 bases separated the two germline ends. CDR3 amino acids: CASRGQTGDTQYF. The CDR3 region has the DNA TGTGCCAGTCGGGGCCAAACCGGAGATACGCAGTATTTT. The full variable domain, with the rest looked up from reference TRBV19 and TRBJ2-3, is DGGITQSPKYLFRKEGQNVTLSCEQNLNHDAMYWYRQDPGQGLRLIYYSQIVNDFQKGDIAEGYSVSREKKESFPLTVTSAQKNPTAFYLCASRGQTGDTQYFGPGTRLTVL.

The chain is built from TRBV7-9 and TRBJ1-4; 10 bases are a match to TRBD1. V trimming: 1 base; J trimming: 14 bases; junction bases outside the gene matches: 4. CDR1 and CDR2 (germline): SEHNR, FQNEAQ (reference sequence). This CDR3 has 13 residues. The CDR3 nucleotides read TGTGCCAGCAGCTTAGACTCGGGACAGGGGCTGTTTTTT. Protein sequence: CASSLDSGQGLFF.

V and J are TRBV28 and TRBJ1-1; 7 nucleotides align to TRBD1. This CDR3 is 16 amino acids long. Germline trimming cut 3 bases from V and 8 bases from J; bases unmatched to any gene: 15. The germline V gene has CDR1 MDHEN and CDR2 SYDVKM. CDR3: CASSFFEPTGKEEAFF. The DNA for the CDR3 is TGTGCCAGCAGTTTCTTCGAGCCGACAGGGAAGGAGGAAGCTTTCTTT.

The rearrangement uses TRBV20-1 and TRBJ2-5; 10 bases agree with TRBD2. Looked up from germline, CDR1 is DFQATT and CDR2 is SNEGSKA (reference sequence). The CDR3 is 13 amino acids. Unmatched junction bases numbered 6, after V lost 5 bases and J lost 6 bases. The DNA for the CDR3 is TGCAGTGCTCAGAGTAGCGGGGGGCAGACCCAGTACTTC. As protein: CSAQSSGGQTQYF.

This clonotype was recorded at least ten times. This chain uses TRBV20-1 with TRBJ1-4; 9 nucleotides line up with TRBD1. Per germline, CDR1 DFQATT and CDR2 SNEGSKA (reference sequence). The CDR3 is 14 amino acids. V was pared by 0 bases and J by 8 bases, with 4 bases of the junction left unmatched. CDR3 residues: CSARDRQGEEKLFF. DNA of the CDR3: TGCAGTGCTAGAGATCGACAGGGGGAGGAAAAACTGTTTTTT.

V gene TRBV14 combines with J gene TRBJ1-1, with D uncertain. V lost 2 bases and J 1 base, leaving 5 bases between the germline ends. Germline V CDR1 and CDR2: SGHDN, FVKESK. The CDR3 totals 13 residues. The CDR3 DNA is TGTGCCAGCAGCCAACAGTCGAACACTGAAGCTTTCTTT. Amino acids: CASSQQSNTEAFF.

This clonotype was picked up many times. This CDR3 is CSVESPRKETQYF. The CDR3 DNA sequence: TGCAGCGTTGAGTCCCCCAGAAAAGAGACCCAGTACTTC. The chain has TRBV29-1 and TRBJ2-5; no reliable D call. There are 13 residues in the CDR3. Trimming took off 3 bases at V and 3 bases at J, with 11 bases between the two ends. In germline, CDR1 is SQVTM, CDR2 ANQGSEA. Combining the CDR3 with reference TRBV29-1 and TRBJ2-5 gives the whole variable domain SAVISQKPSRDICQRGTSLTIQCQVDSQVTMMFWYRQQPGQSLTLIATANQGSEATYESGFVIDKFPISRPNLTFSTLTVSNMSPEDSSIYLCSVESPRKETQYFGPGTRLLVL.

The V and J genes are TRBV10-3 and TRBJ1-6; 7 positions match TRBD1. This CDR3 is 17 amino acids long. Germline CDR1 is ENHRY and CDR2 is SYGVKD. V gave up 2 bases and J gave up 6 bases; unmatched junction bases: 10. DNA for the CDR3: TGTGCCATCAGTGAGCCCACAGGGGCGACTATTAATTCACCCCTCCACTTT. Its protein product is CAISEPTGATINSPLHF.

This clonotype was detected ten times or more. The genes are TRBV7-9 and TRBJ1-1, with D unclear. The CDR3 covers 13 residues. Germline assignment: CDR1 SEHNR and CDR2 FQNEAQ (reference sequence). V lost 3 bases to trimming and J lost 6 bases, with 11 bases between them. CDR3 amino acids: CASSFPFPPEAFF. CDR3 nucleotides: TGTGCCAGCAGCTTTCCATTTCCTCCTGAAGCTTTCTTT.

This clonotype was seen many times. The chain recombines TRBV6-1 with TRBJ1-2; TRBD1 matches at 7 bases. The V gene end was trimmed by 2 bases and the J gene end by 4 bases; junction bases not matched to a gene: 13. CDR3 length: 17 amino acids. Per germline, CDR1 MNHNS and CDR2 SASEGT. This CDR3 reads CASSEYQWTGLPYGYTF. The CDR3 DNA reads TGTGCCAGCAGTGAATACCAGTGGACAGGCCTCCCCTATGGCTACACCTTC.

This clonotype was observed a few times. The V gene is TRBV7-9, the J gene TRBJ2-7; D unclear. The CDR3 contains 12 residues. Deletions cut 5 bases from V and 6 bases from J, with 11 bases between. Germline V gives CDR1 SEHNR, CDR2 FQNEAQ (reference sequence). In DNA form, the CDR3 reads TGTGCCAGCAGCCCGAGCCGGGTCGAGCAGTACTTC. Translation: CASSPSRVEQYF.

This clonotype was picked up a small number of times. The genes are TRBV10-3 and TRBJ2-3; perhaps TRBD1 as D (6 bases). The length of the CDR3 is 15 residues. The germline V and J ends were trimmed by 3 bases and 2 bases, with 12 bases remaining between them. Germline lookup yields CDR1 ENHRY and CDR2 SYGVKD. CDR3 residues: CAISDLGAVTDTQYF. The CDR3 DNA sequence: TGTGCCATCAGTGATTTGGGGGCCGTCACAGATACGCAGTATTTT.

This clonotype was detected ten times or more. This chain uses TRBV29-1 with TRBJ1-3; 9 bases are shared with TRBD1. V shed 6 bases, J shed 0 bases, and the junction held 3 bases outside the gene matches. This CDR3 is 14 amino acids long. Per germline, CDR1 SQVTM and CDR2 ANQGSEA. This CDR3 reads CSVIQGASGNTIYF. The CDR3 coding sequence is TGCAGCGTCATACAGGGGGCCTCTGGAAACACCATATATTTT.

This clonotype appeared many times. The chain combines TRBV7-9 with TRBJ1-2; TRBD1 might be the D (5 bases). Germline V CDR1 and CDR2: SEHNR, FQNEAQ (reference sequence). Deletions cut 0 bases from V and 3 bases from J, with 20 bases between. The CDR3 runs to 18 residues. CDR3 loop: CASSLANPGRDGHYGYTF. CDR3 DNA: TGTGCCAGCAGCTTAGCCAACCCGGGGAGGGACGGTCACTATGGCTACACCTTC.

This clonotype was found many times. V usage is TRBV7-8 and J usage is TRBJ2-1; no clear D. Trimming took off 5 bases at V and 8 bases at J, with 16 bases between the two ends. The CDR3 contains 14 residues. Germline values: CDR1 SGHVS, CDR2 FQNEAQ. DNA of the CDR3: TGTGCCAGCAGCCTCGACTCCGGTCGGGATGAGCAGTTCTTC. The encoded protein is CASSLDSGRDEQFF. Combining the CDR3 with reference TRBV7-8 and TRBJ2-1 gives the whole variable domain GAGVSQSPRYKVAKRGQDVALRCDPISGHVSLFWYQQALGQGPEFLTYFQNEAQLDKSGLPSDRFFAERPEGSVSTLKIQRTQQEDSAVYLCASSLDSGRDEQFFGPGTRLTVL.

The chain uses TRBV18 and TRBJ1-5; a possible D gene is TRBD1 (5 bases). Germline loops: CDR1 KGHSH, CDR2 LQKENI. Trimming removed 1 base from V and 0 bases from J, with 10 bases in between. The CDR3 is 16 amino acids. CDR3 residues: CASSPQGTYSNQPQHF. CDR3 coding DNA: TGTGCCAGCTCACCACAGGGGACGTATAGCAATCAGCCCCAGCATTTT. Using reference TRBV18 and TRBJ1-5 for the parts outside the CDR3, the full variable domain is NAGVMQNPRHLVRRRGQEARLRCSPMKGHSHVYWYRQLPEEGLKFMVYLQKENIIDESGMPKERFSAEFPKEGPSILRIQQVVRGDSAAYFCASSPQGTYSNQPQHFGDGTRLSIL.

This sequence joins TRBV15 and TRBJ1-1, with unresolved D. Trimming took 0 bases from V and 1 from J, leaving 6 bases between them. Germline V lookup: CDR1 LNHNV, CDR2 YYDKDF (reference sequence). The CDR3 loop spans 14 amino acids. The CDR3 DNA follows: TGTGCCACCAGCAGAGATGGCAGGAACACTGAAGCTTTCTTT. Amino acids: CATSRDGRNTEAFF.

The J gene is TRBJ1-5, the V gene TRBV24-1; no reliable D call. The germline gives CDR1 KGHDR, CDR2 SFDVKD. Trimming took 4 bases from V and 5 from J, leaving 17 bases between them. The CDR3 runs 16 residues. CDR3 amino acids: CATSESRDPTYQPQHF. The CDR3 DNA is TGTGCCACCAGTGAAAGCCGAGACCCGACTTATCAGCCCCAGCATTTT.

This clonotype has at least ten counts. The V and J genes are TRBV2 and TRBJ2-2; the D gene is possibly TRBD1 (6 bases). The V and J ends lost 6 bases and 9 bases respectively, with 14 bases between them. The CDR3 covers 13 residues. The germline gives CDR1 SNHLY, CDR2 FYNNEI. Here the CDR3 reads CASRKYRDRELFF. CDR3 nucleotides: TGTGCCAGCAGAAAGTACAGGGATCGGGAGCTGTTTTTT.

This clonotype was found many times. The chain uses TRBV7-9 and TRBJ2-6, with 10 bases that match TRBD1. This CDR3 has 17 residues. The germline CDR1 and CDR2 sequences are SEHNR and FQNEAQ (reference sequence). J gave up 0 bases and V 4 bases, and 3 bases lay outside the gene matches. In DNA, the CDR3 is TGTGCCAGCAGCTGGGACAGGGGATTCTCTGGGGCCAACGTCCTGACTTTC. Its protein product is CASSWDRGFSGANVLTF.

The rearrangement links TRBV29-1 to TRBJ2-3; D remains unclear. Germline values: CDR1 SQVTM, CDR2 ANQGSEA. The CDR3 length is 13 residues. The ends were cut back, 6 bases at V and 4 bases at J, with 14 bases in the middle. The CDR3 sequence is CSVRPRNADTQYF. DNA of the CDR3: TGCAGCGTCAGACCCAGGAACGCAGATACGCAGTATTTT.

The table lists this clonotype with a count of one. Just one base apart from a much larger clone, this may be a read error. J is TRBJ1-5 and V is TRBV27; a possible D gene is TRBD2 (5 bases). The DNA end is a closer match to TRBJ2-3, so the J assignment may be wrong. The V gene's germline CDR1 is MNHEY and CDR2 SMNVEV (reference sequence). This CDR3 contains 14 residues. Here the CDR3 reads CASSLMGSHQPQYF. The CDR3, as DNA: TGTGCCAGCAGTTTGATGGGGAGCCATCAGCCCCAGTATTTT.

This clonotype was seen a single time. A read error may produce the germline difference seen at one junction end. The chain carries TRBV12-3 or TRBV12-4 and TRBJ1-2, with 11 nucleotides matching TRBD1. The CDR3 has 14 amino acids. As DNA, the CDR3 is TGTCCCAGCAGTCTGGGGACAGGGGGCTATGGCTACACCTTC. Translated, it gives CPSSLGTGGYGYTF.

This clonotype was seen more than once but under ten times. The gene calls are TRBV6-2 or TRBV6-3 and TRBJ1-5; no firm D call. CDR1 MNHEY and CDR2 SVGEGT come from the germline V gene. The CDR3 spans 15 residues. Deletions cut 6 bases from V and 4 bases from J, with 16 bases between. The CDR3 here is CASSVPGRGNQPQHF. The CDR3 nucleotides are TGTGCCAGCAGCGTTCCGGGAAGAGGGAATCAGCCCCAGCATTTT.

There are many counts of this clonotype. This sequence joins TRBV7-6 and TRBJ2-1, with D unresolved. CDR1 is SGHVS, CDR2 FNYEAQ, per germline. The CDR3 contains 14 residues. Trimming removed 2 bases from V and 6 bases from J, with 11 bases in between. CDR3 in amino acids: CASSLFTEGNEQFF. As DNA, the CDR3 is TGTGCCAGCAGCTTATTTACGGAAGGCAATGAGCAGTTCTTC. Full variable domain (missing parts from reference TRBV7-6 and TRBJ2-1): GAGVSQSPRYKVTKRGQDVALRCDPISGHVSLYWYRQALGQGPEFLTYFNYEAQQDKSGLPNDRFSAERPEGSISTLTIQRTEQRDSAMYRCASSLFTEGNEQFFGPGTRLTVL.